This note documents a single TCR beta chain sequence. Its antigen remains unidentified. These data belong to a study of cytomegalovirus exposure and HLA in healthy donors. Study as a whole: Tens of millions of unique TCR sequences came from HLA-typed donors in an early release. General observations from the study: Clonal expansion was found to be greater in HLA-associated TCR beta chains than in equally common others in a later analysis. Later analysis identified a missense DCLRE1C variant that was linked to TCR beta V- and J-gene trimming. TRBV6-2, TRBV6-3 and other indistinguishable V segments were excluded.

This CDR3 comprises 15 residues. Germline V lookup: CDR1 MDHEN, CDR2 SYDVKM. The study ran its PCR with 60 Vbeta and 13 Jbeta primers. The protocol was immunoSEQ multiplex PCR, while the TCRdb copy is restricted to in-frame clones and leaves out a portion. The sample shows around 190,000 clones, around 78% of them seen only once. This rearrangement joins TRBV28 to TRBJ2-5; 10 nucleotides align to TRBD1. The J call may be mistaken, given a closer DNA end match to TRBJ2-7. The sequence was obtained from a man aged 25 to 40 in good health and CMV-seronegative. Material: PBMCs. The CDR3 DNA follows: TGTGCCAGCAGTTCCAACCGGGACAGGGGCGGCGAGCAGTACTTC. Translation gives CASSSNRDRGGEQYF.